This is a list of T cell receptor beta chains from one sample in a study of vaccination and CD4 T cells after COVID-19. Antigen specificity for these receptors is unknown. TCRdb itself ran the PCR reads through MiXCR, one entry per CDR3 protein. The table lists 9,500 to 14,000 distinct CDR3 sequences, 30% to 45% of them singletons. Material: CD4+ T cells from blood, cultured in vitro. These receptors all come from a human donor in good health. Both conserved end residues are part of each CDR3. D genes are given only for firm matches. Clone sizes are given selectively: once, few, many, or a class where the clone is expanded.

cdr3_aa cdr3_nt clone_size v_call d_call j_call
CSARALGGELFF TGCAGTGCTAGGGCCCTTGGCGGGGAGCTGTTTTTT few TRBV20-1 NA TRBJ2-2
CSARGGSGQSTEAFF TGCAGTGCCCGAGGCGGGTCGGGACAGAGCACTGAAGCTTTCTTT NA TRBV20-1 TRBD1 TRBJ1-1
CASSRGLNTEAFF TGCGCCAGCAGTCGCGGGTTGAACACTGAAGCTTTCTTT once TRBV4-3 NA TRBJ1-1
CASSYGEYNEQFF TGTGCCAGCAGTTACGGGGAATACAATGAGCAGTTCTTC few TRBV6-2/TRBV6-3 NA TRBJ2-1
CSAARLAGEFGTQYF TGCAGTGCTGCAAGACTAGCGGGAGAGTTCGGTACGCAGTATTTT NA TRBV20-1 TRBD2 TRBJ2-3
CASSLGTGPVLYSNQPQHF TGTGCCAGCAGTCTCGGGACAGGCCCCGTACTATATAGCAATCAGCCCCAGCATTTT few TRBV6-1 TRBD1 TRBJ1-5
CASSGSVGQPQHF TGTGCCAGCAGCGGGTCGGTTGGGCAGCCCCAGCATTTT few TRBV7-2 NA TRBJ1-5
CAIGAAQGAYEQYF TGTGCCATCGGAGCTGCGCAGGGGGCTTACGAGCAGTACTTC few TRBV10-3 TRBD1 TRBJ2-7
CASSDLGKRETQYF TGTGCCAGCAGCGACCTCGGTAAGAGGGAGACCCAGTACTTC NA TRBV6-7 NA TRBJ2-5
CASRSRGIFNQPQHF TGTGCCAGCAGATCCCGCGGGATCTTCAATCAGCCCCAGCATTTT NA TRBV6-2/TRBV6-3 NA TRBJ1-5
CASSPPRPYNEQFF TGTGCCAGCAGCCCCCCGAGGCCCTACAATGAGCAGTTCTTC NA TRBV7-2 NA TRBJ2-1
CASSMIGTSGSTQYF TGTGCCAGCAGTATGATAGGGACTAGCGGTTCTACGCAGTATTTT NA TRBV28 TRBD2 TRBJ2-3
CASRYTGGFNQPQHF TGTGCCAGCAGATACACAGGGGGCTTTAATCAGCCCCAGCATTTT large TRBV6-5 TRBD1 TRBJ1-5
CASSLVKGSETQYF TGTGCCAGCAGCTTAGTGAAGGGAAGCGAGACCCAGTACTTC NA TRBV7-2 NA TRBJ2-5
CASTSPGVFRNEQFF TGTGCCAGCACCAGCCCAGGGGTGTTTCGGAATGAGCAGTTCTTC NA TRBV5-4 NA TRBJ2-1
CASSLVGLAGGWEETQYF TGTGCCAGCAGCTTGGTCGGCCTAGCGGGAGGATGGGAAGAGACCCAGTACTTC NA TRBV7-3 TRBD2 TRBJ2-5
CAIRPGGSSSYEQYF TGTGCCATCAGGCCCGGCGGGTCGAGCTCCTACGAGCAGTACTTC few TRBV10-3 NA TRBJ2-7
CASYQGGWAKNIQYF TGTGCCAGCTACCAAGGAGGCTGGGCCAAAAACATTCAGTACTTC few TRBV28 NA TRBJ2-4
CASSLQQGFQETQYF TGTGCCAGCAGCCTACAACAGGGCTTCCAAGAGACCCAGTACTTC few TRBV6-1 NA TRBJ2-5
CASSERGNTEAFF TGTGCCAGCAGCGAAAGGGGGAACACTGAAGCTTTCTTT NA TRBV6-1 NA TRBJ1-1
CASSSNYGYTF TGTGCCAGCAGTTCCAACTATGGCTACACCTTC NA TRBV2 NA TRBJ1-2
CASSLGTGVMETQYF TGTGCTAGCAGCTTAGGTACAGGGGTAATGGAGACCCAGTACTTC few TRBV7-7 TRBD1 TRBJ2-5
CASSERASGRSGELFF TGTGCCAGCAGTGAAAGGGCTAGCGGGAGGTCCGGGGAGCTGTTTTTT few TRBV6-1 TRBD2 TRBJ2-2
CASSLRLERDTQYF TGTGCCAGCAGCTTAAGGTTGGAACGGGATACGCAGTATTTT NA TRBV7-3 NA TRBJ2-3
CAIRPQQGLNTEAFF TGTGCCATCAGACCCCAACAGGGCTTGAACACTGAAGCTTTCTTT few TRBV10-3 NA TRBJ1-1
CSAPSKREPSTDTQYF TGCAGTGCTCCCTCCAAGCGGGAACCTAGCACAGATACGCAGTATTTT few TRBV20-1 TRBD2 TRBJ2-3